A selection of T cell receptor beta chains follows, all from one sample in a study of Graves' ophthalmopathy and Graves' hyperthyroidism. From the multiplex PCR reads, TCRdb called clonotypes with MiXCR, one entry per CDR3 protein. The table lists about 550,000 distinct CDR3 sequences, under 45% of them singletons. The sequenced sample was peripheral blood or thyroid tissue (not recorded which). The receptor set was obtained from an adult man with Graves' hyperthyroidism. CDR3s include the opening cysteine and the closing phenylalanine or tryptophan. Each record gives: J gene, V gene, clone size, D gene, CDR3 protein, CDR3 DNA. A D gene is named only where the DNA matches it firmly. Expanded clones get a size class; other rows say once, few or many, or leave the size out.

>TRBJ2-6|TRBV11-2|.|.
CASSLDMTSGVVSGANVLTF
TGTGCCAGCAGCTTAGATATGACTAGTGGAGTTGTCTCTGGGGCCAACGTCCTGACTTTC
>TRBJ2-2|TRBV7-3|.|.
CSSSLTALSMNTGELFF
TGTTCCAGCAGCCTTACAGCGCTTTCGATGAACACCGGGGAGCTGTTTTTT
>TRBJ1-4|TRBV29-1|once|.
CSVAPGDEKLFF
TGCAGCGTTGCGCCGGGGGACGAAAAACTGTTTTTT
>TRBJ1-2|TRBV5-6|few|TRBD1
CASSSRDRDGPNYGYTF
TGTGCCAGCAGCTCCCGGGACAGGGATGGTCCTAACTATGGCTACACCTTC
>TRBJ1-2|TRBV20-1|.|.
CSASSEFGRDGYTF
TGCAGTGCCAGCAGTGAATTCGGACGGGATGGCTACACCTTC
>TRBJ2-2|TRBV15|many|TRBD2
CATSRGTSNTGELFF
TGTGCCACCAGCAGAGGGACTAGTAACACCGGGGAGCTGTTTTTT
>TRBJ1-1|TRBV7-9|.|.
CASSSRQAFF
TGTGCCAGCAGCTCCCGACAGGCTTTCTTT
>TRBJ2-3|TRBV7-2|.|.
CASSQVGFGDTQYF
TGTGCCAGCAGCCAAGTGGGATTCGGTGATACGCAGTATTTT
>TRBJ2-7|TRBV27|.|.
CASSKIQGEQYF
TGTGCCAGCAGTAAAATCCAGGGGGAGCAGTACTTC
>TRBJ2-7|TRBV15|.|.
CASKRARSGYEQYF
TGTGCCAGCAAACGGGCAAGGTCGGGCTACGAGCAGTACTTC
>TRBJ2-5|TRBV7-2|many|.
CASSLLGQLAETQYF
TGTGCCAGCAGCCTACTCGGTCAACTAGCCGAGACCCAGTACTTC
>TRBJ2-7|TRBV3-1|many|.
CASSQQAGSYEQYF
TGTGCCAGCAGCCAACAGGCCGGCTCCTACGAGCAGTACTTC
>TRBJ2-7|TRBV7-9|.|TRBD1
CASSNYRGVGYEQYF
TGTGCCAGCAGCAATTACAGGGGTGTTGGCTACGAGCAGTACTTC
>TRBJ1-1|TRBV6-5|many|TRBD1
CASRPGQGNTEAFF
TGTGCCAGCAGACCCGGACAGGGGAACACTGAAGCTTTCTTT
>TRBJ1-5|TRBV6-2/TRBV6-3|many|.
CASSFRQVYQPQHF
TGTGCCAGCAGTTTTCGACAAGTCTATCAGCCCCAGCATTTT
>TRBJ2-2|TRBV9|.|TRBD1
CASNPTGGRTGELFF
TGTGCCAGCAATCCAACAGGGGGACGGACCGGGGAGCTGTTTTTT
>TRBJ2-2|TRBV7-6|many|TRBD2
CASSPLAGGRTGELFF
TGTGCCAGCAGCCCGTTGGCGGGAGGGCGCACCGGGGAGCTGTTTTTT
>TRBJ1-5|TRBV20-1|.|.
CSALPTQETQHF
TGCAGTGCTCTCCCGACCCAAGAGACCCAGCATTTT
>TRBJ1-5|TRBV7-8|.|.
CASSFFGTGSYSNQPQHF
TGTGCCAGCAGCTTTTTTGGGACGGGGTCTTATAGCAATCAGCCCCAGCATTTT
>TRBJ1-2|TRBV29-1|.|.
CSAPSGGGYTF
TGCAGCGCTCCGAGCGGGGGAGGCTACACCTTC
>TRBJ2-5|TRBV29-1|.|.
CSVDGGALETQYF
TGCAGCGTTGATGGGGGGGCCCTCGAGACCCAGTACTTC
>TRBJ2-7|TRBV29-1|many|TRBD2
CSVDVGTSGGSKYF
TGCAGCGTTGATGTTGGGACTAGCGGGGGGTCGAAGTACTTC
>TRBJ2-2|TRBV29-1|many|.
CSVFQGLNTGELFF
TGCAGCGTTTTCCAGGGCCTCAACACCGGGGAGCTGTTTTTT
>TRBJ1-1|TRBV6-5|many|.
CASSYLGGKVRGAFF
TGTGCCAGCAGTTACCTGGGTGGGAAGGTTCGGGGAGCTTTCTTT
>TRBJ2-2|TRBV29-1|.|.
CSVRQVGELFF
TGCAGCGTGAGACAGGTCGGGGAGCTGTTTTTT
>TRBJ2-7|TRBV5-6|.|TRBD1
CASSLRSGTGTSEQYF
TGTGCCAGCAGCCTAAGATCCGGGACAGGCACCTCCGAGCAGTACTTC
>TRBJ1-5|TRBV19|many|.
CASSIEALNQPQHF
TGTGCCAGTAGTATCGAGGCTCTCAATCAGCCCCAGCATTTT
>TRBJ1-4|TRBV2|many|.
CASSEANLREKLFF
TGTGCCAGCAGTGAAGCCAATCTTCGGGAAAAACTGTTTTTT
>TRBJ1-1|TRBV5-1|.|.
CASTVRGTSMNTEAFF
TGCGCCAGCACGGTCCGGGGGACGAGTATGAACACTGAAGCTTTCTTT
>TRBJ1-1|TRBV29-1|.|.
CSSPGRSNTEAFF
TGCAGCAGCCCAGGACGGTCGAACACTGAAGCTTTCTTT
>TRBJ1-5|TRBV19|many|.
CASKFGVGSNQPQHF
TGTGCCAGTAAATTCGGGGTGGGGAGCAATCAGCCCCAGCATTTT
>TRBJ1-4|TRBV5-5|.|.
CASSFGTAVGEKLFF
TGTGCCAGCAGCTTCGGGACTGCGGTGGGCGAAAAACTGTTTTTT
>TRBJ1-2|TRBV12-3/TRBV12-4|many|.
CASTTGNNYGYTF
TGTGCCAGCACTACAGGGAATAACTATGGCTACACCTTC
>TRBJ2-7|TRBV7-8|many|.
CASSPLEGHVYEQYF
TGTGCCAGCAGCCCCCTGGAGGGGCATGTCTACGAGCAGTACTTC
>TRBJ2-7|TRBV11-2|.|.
CASSPYTGSYEQYF
TGTGCCAGCAGCCCATACACGGGCTCTTACGAGCAGTACTTC
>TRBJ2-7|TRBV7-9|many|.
CASSGELATYEQYF
TGTGCCAGCAGCGGGGAACTAGCAACCTACGAGCAGTACTTC
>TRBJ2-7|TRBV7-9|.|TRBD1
CASSLGQGYYGYTYEQYF
TGTGCCAGCAGCTTAGGACAGGGGTACTATGGCTACACCTACGAGCAGTACTTC
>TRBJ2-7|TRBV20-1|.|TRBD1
CSARAPTGGSYEQYF
TGCAGTGCTAGAGCCCCGACAGGGGGCTCCTACGAGCAGTACTTC
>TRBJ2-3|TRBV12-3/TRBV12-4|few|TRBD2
CASSDYTSGTQYF
TGTGCCAGCAGTGACTATACTAGCGGGACGCAGTATTTT
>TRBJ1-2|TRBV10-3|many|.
CAISESGRRGYTF
TGTGCCATCAGTGAGTCAGGGAGAAGAGGCTACACCTTC
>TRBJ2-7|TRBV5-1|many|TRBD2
CASSWGGEYEQYF
TGCGCCAGCAGCTGGGGGGGTGAGTACGAGCAGTACTTC
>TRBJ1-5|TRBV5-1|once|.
CASSLGGGQWDQPQHF
TGCGCCAGCAGCTTAGGCGGGGGGCAATGGGATCAGCCCCAGCATTTT
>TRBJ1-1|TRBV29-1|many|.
CSVRIRDKNTEAFF
TGCAGCGTCCGAATTCGGGACAAGAACACTGAAGCTTTCTTT
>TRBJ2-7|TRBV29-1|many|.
CSVLAVDRLSSYEQYF
TGCAGCGTTCTGGCCGTTGACAGGTTGAGCTCCTACGAGCAGTACTTC
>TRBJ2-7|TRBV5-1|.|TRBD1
CASGLGQGATYEQYF
TGCGCCAGCGGCTTGGGACAGGGGGCGACCTACGAGCAGTACTTC
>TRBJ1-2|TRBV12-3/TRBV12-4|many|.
CASSLSPGLDYGYTF
TGTGCCAGCAGTTTATCGCCAGGGTTGGACTATGGCTACACCTTC
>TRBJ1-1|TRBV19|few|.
CASKIEGGGTEAFF
TGTGCCAGTAAGATAGAGGGGGGGGGCACTGAAGCTTTCTTT
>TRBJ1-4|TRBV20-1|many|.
CSAGPWGNEKLFF
TGCAGTGCTGGACCGTGGGGGAATGAAAAACTGTTTTTT
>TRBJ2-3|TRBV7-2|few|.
CASSLPGPRMEDTQYF
TGTGCCAGCAGCTTACCGGGACCTCGAATGGAAGATACGCAGTATTTT
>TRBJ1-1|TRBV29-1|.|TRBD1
CSAVLGQGELRPEAFF
TGCAGCGCAGTTCTAGGACAGGGTGAGCTCAGGCCTGAAGCTTTCTTT
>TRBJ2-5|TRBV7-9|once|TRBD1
CASSQPDRVQTQYF
TGTGCCAGCAGCCAACCGGACAGGGTTCAGACCCAGTACTTC
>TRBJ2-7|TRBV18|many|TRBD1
CASSPPDRRAYEQYF
TGTGCCAGCTCACCACCGGACAGGCGAGCCTACGAGCAGTACTTC
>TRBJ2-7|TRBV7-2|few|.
CASSFPPRDGPYEQYF
TGTGCCAGCAGCTTTCCCCCACGGGACGGACCCTACGAGCAGTACTTC
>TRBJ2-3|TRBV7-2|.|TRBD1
CASSLDRGSSTDTQYF
TGTGCCAGCAGCTTAGACAGGGGCTCTAGCACAGATACGCAGTATTTT
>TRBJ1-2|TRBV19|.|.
CASRTDRGLSGGYTF
TGTGCCAGTAGGACTGACCGGGGGTTAAGCGGTGGCTACACCTTC
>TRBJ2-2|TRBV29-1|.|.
CSSVINTGELFF
TGCAGCAGTGTAATCAACACCGGGGAGCTGTTTTTT
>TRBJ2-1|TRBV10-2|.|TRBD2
CASKPAGEGYNEQFF
TGCGCCAGCAAACCAGCGGGAGAAGGGTACAATGAGCAGTTCTTC
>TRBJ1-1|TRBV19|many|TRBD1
CASRQGRGTEAFF
TGTGCCAGCAGACAGGGGAGAGGCACTGAAGCTTTCTTT